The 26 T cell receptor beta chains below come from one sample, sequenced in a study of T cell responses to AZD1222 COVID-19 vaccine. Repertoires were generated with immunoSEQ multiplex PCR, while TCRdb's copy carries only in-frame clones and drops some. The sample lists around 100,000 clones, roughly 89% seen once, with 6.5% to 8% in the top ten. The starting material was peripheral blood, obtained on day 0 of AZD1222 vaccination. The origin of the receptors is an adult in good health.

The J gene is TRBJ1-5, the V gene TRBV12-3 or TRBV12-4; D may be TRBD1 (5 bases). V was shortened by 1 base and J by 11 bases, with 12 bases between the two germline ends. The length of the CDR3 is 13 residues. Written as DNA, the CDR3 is TGTGCCAGCAGTTTAGGGGGATTGACAGCCCAGCATTTT. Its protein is CASSLGGLTAQHF.

The CDR3 region is CASSTPEPAPSGANVLTF. CDR3 DNA sequence: TGCGCCAGCAGCACACCAGAGCCCGCTCCTTCTGGGGCCAACGTCCTGACTTTC. The gene calls are TRBV5-1 and TRBJ2-6, with D uncertain. The length of the CDR3 is 18 residues. Germline lookup yields CDR1 SGHRS and CDR2 YFSETQ. Trimming left V 4 bases short and J 1 base short, with 18 bases between.

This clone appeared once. CDR3 coding DNA: TGTGCCAGCAGCTTACTGAGCGGATCCACAGATACGCAGTATTTT. Its translation: CASSLLSGSTDTQYF. The V and J genes are TRBV7-9 and TRBJ2-3, with a weak D call TRBD2 (5 bases). The CDR3 runs to 15 residues. Trimming pared 2 bases from V and 2 bases from J, leaving 11 bases between. CDR1 is SEHNR, CDR2 FQNEAQ, per germline (reference sequence).

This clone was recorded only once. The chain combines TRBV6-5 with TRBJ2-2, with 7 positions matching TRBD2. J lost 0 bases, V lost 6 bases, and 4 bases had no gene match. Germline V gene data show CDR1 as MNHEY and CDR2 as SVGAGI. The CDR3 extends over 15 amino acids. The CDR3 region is CASRARGANTGELFF. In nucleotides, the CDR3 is TGTGCCAGCAGGGCTCGGGGGGCGAACACCGGGGAGCTGTTTTTT.

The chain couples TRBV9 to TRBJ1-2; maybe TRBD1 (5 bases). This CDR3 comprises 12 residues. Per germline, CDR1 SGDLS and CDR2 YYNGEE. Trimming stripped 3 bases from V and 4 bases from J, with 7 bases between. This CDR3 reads CASSADIYGYTF. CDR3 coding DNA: TGTGCCAGCAGCGCGGACATCTATGGCTACACCTTC.

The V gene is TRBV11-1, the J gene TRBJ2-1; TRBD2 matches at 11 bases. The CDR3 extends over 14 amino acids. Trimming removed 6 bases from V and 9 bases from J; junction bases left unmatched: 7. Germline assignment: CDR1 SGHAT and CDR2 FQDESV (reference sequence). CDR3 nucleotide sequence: TGTGCCAGCAGGCCCCCACTAGCGGGAGTTGAGCAGTTCTTC. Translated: CASRPPLAGVEQFF.

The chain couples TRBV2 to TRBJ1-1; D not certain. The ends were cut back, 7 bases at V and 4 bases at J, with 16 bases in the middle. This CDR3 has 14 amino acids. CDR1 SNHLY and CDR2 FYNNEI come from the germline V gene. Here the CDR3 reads CASMALIAGTEAFF. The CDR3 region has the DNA TGTGCCAGCATGGCACTTATAGCAGGCACTGAAGCTTTCTTT.

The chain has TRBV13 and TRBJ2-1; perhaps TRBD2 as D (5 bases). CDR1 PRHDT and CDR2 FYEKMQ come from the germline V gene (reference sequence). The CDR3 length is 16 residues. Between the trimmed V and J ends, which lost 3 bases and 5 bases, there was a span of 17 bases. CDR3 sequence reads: CASSLSHPGIDNEQFF. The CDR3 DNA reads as TGTGCCAGCAGCTTGAGCCACCCCGGGATCGACAATGAGCAGTTCTTC.

CDR3 loop: CSVETGGLYEQYF. CDR3 nucleotides: TGCAGCGTTGAAACAGGGGGCTTATACGAGCAGTACTTC. V usage is TRBV29-1 and J usage is TRBJ2-7, with 9 bases that match TRBD1. The CDR3 has 13 residues. V shed 2 bases, J shed 4 bases, and the junction held 3 bases outside the gene matches. CDR1 SQVTM and CDR2 ANQGSEA come from the germline V gene.

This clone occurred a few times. Here the CDR3 reads CASKAGSTYEQYF. For the CDR3, the DNA is TGTGCCAGCAAGGCGGGGAGTACCTACGAGCAGTACTTC. The gene calls are TRBV6-5 and TRBJ2-7, with a weak D call TRBD2 (6 bases). Trimming stripped 7 bases from V and 2 bases from J, with 12 bases between. Germline V gene sequence: CDR1 MNHEY, CDR2 SVGAGI. The CDR3 is made up of 13 amino acids.

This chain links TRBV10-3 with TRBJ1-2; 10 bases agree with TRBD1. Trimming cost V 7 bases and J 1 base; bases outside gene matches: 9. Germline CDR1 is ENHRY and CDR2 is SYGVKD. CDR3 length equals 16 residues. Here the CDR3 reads CAITPGQGILNYGYTF. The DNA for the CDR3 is TGTGCCATCACTCCGGGACAGGGGATTCTTAACTATGGCTACACCTTC.

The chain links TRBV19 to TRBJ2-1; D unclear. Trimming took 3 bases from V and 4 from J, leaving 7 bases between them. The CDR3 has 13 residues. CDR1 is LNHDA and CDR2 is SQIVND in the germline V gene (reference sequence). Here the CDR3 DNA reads TGTGCCAGTAGTATGGAGCGATACAATGAGCAGTTCTTC. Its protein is CASSMERYNEQFF.

The CDR3, as DNA: TGTGCCAGCAGTTGGACTAGCGGGATGGTCTACGAGCAGTACTTC. Translating gives CASSWTSGMVYEQYF. This chain joins TRBV28 and TRBJ2-7; 12 bases fit TRBD2. The CDR3 contains 15 residues. Germline V gives CDR1 MDHEN, CDR2 SYDVKM. The V and J ends lost 4 bases and 3 bases, in that order; junction bases with no gene match: 4.

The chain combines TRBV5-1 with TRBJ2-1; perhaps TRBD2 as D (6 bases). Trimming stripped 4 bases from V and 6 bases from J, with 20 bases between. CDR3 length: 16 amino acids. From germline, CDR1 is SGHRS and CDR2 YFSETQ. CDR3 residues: CASSLSWLGRSNEQFF. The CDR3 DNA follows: TGCGCCAGCAGCCTTTCTTGGCTAGGGAGGTCCAATGAGCAGTTCTTC.

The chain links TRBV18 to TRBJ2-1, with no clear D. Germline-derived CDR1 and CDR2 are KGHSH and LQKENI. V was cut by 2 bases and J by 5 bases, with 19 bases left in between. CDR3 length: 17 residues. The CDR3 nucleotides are TGTGCCAGCTCACCAAGGCCCCCCCGGCAGGCAAACAATGAGCAGTTCTTC. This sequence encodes CASSPRPPRQANNEQFF.

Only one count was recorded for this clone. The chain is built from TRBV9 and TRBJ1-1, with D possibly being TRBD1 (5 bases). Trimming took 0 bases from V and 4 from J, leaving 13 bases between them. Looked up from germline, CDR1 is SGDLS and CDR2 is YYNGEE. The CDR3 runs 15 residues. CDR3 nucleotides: TGTGCCAGCAGCGTAGGTAACAGGTTGGGCACTGAAGCTTTCTTT. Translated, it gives CASSVGNRLGTEAFF.

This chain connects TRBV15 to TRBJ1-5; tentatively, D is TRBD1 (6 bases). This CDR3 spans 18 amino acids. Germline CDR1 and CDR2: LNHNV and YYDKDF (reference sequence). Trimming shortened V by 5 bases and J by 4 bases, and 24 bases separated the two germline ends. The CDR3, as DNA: TGTGCCACCAGCCGCCCCAAACGGAGGGGGAGGGGAAATCAGCCCCAGCATTTT. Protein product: CATSRPKRRGRGNQPQHF.

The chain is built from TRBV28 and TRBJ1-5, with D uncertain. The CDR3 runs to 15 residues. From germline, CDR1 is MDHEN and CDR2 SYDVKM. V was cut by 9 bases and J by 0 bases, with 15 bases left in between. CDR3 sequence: CASHLGRSSNQPQHF. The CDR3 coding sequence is TGTGCCAGTCACCTTGGACGGAGTAGCAATCAGCCCCAGCATTTT.

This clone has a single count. The CDR3 bases are TGTGCCAGCAGTTACGGGGGACAGGGGTATCTCAGCATTCAGTACTTC. Amino acids: CASSYGGQGYLSIQYF. This chain links TRBV6-5 with TRBJ2-4, with 10 bases fitting TRBD1. Per germline, CDR1 MNHEY and CDR2 SVGAGI. The CDR3 extends over 16 amino acids. The V segment lost 2 bases and the J segment 9 bases; nucleotides outside the gene matches: 10.

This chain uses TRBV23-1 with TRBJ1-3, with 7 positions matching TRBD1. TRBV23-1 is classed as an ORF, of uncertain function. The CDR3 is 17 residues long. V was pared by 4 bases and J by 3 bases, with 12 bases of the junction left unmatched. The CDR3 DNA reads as TGCGCCAGCAGTCCTTTTCGCGCAGGGGGAGATGGAAACACCATATATTTT. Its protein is CASSPFRAGGDGNTIYF.

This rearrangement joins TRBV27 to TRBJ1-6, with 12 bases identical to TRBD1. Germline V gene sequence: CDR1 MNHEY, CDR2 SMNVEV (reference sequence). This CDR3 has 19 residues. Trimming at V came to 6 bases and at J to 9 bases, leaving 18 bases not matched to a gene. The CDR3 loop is CASSPLRDRGRTLGSPLHF. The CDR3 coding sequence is TGTGCCAGCAGCCCCCTGAGGGACAGGGGGCGCACCCTTGGTTCACCCCTCCACTTT.

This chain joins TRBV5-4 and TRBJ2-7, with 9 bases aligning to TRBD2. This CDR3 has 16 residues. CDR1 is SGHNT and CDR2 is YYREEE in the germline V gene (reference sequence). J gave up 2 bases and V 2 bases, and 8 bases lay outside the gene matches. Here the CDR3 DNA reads TGTGCCAGCAGCTTAGAACTAGCGGGCCGTCCCTACGAGCAGTACTTC. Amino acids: CASSLELAGRPYEQYF. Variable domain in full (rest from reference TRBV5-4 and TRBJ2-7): ETGVTQSPTHLIKTRGQQVTLRCSSQSGHNTVSWYQQALGQGPQFIFQYYREEENGRGNFPPRFSGLQFPNYSSELNVNALELDDSALYLCASSLELAGRPYEQYFGPGTRLTVT.

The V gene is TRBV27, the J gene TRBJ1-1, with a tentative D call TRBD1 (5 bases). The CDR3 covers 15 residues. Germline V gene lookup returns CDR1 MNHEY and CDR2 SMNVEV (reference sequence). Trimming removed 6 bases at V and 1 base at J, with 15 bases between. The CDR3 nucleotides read TGTGCCAGCAGCTTCGACGGCAGGGCGAACACTGAAGCTTTCTTT. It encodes CASSFDGRANTEAFF.

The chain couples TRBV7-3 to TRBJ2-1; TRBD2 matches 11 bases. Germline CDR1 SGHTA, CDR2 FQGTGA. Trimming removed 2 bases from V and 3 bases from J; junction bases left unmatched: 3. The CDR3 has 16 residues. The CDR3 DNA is TGTGCCAGCAGCTTATCTAGCGGGGGGATCTACAATGAGCAGTTCTTC. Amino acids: CASSLSSGGIYNEQFF. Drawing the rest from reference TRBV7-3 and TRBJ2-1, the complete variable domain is GAGVSQTPSNKVTEKGKYVELRCDPISGHTALYWYRQSLGQGPEFLIYFQGTGAADDSGLPNDRFFAVRPEGSVSTLKIQRTERGDSAVYLCASSLSSGGIYNEQFFGPGTRLTVL.

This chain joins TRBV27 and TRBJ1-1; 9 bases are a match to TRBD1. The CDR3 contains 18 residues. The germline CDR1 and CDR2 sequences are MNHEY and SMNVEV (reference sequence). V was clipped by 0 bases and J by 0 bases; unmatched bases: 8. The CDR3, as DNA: TGTGCCAGCAGTTTATCCCCGAGACAGGGGGGTATGAACACTGAAGCTTTCTTT. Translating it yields CASSLSPRQGGMNTEAFF.

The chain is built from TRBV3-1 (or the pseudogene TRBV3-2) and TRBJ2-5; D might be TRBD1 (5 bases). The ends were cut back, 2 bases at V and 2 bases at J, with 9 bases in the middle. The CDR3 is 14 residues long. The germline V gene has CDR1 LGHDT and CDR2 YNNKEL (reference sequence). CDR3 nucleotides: TGTGCCAGCAGCCAAAGCAGGGTTCAAGAGACCCAGTACTTC. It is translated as CASSQSRVQETQYF.